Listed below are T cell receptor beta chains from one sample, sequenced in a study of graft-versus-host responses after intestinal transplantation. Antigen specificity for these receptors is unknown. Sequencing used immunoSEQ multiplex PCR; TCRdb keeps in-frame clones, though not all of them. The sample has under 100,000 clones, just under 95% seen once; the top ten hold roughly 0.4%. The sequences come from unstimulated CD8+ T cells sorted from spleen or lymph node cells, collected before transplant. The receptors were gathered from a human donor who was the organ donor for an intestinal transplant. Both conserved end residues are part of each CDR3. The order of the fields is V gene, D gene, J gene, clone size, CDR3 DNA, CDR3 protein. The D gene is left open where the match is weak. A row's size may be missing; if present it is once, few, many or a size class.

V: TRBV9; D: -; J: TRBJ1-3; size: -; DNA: TGTGCCAGCAGCCACGGCCGGGAGAGCGGGGGAAACACCATATATTTT; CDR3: CASSHGRESGGNTIYF
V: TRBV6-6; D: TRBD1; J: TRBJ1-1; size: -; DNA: TGTGCCAGCAGTTCAGGACAGGGTAATGAAGCTTTCTTT; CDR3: CASSSGQGNEAFF
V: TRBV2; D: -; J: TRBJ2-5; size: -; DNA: TGTGCCGGCAGTGAAGCTGGGGCAGAGGAGACCCAGTACTTC; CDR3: CAGSEAGAEETQYF
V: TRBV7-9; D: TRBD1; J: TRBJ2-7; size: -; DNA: TGTGCCAGCAGCTATCAGGGGGACCTCAGCGAGCAGTACTTC; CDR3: CASSYQGDLSEQYF
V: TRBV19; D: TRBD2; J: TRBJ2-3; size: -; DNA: TGTGCCAGTAGTATACTAGCGGGGGCGGGGAATACGCAGTATTTT; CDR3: CASSILAGAGNTQYF
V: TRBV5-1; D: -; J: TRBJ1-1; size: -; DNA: TGCGCCAGCAGCTCCGGGGTTACTGAAGCTTTCTTT; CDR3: CASSSGVTEAFF
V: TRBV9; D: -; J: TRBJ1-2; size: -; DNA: TGTGCCAGCAGCGGAACTGGCGGGGAGCTGGGCTATGGCTACACCTTC; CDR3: CASSGTGGELGYGYTF
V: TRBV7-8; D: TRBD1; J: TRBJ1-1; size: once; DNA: TGTGCCAGCAGCGTCCCGCAGGGGGAGGCGACTGAAGCTTTCTTT; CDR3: CASSVPQGEATEAFF
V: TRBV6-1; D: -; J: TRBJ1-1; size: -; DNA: TGTGCCAGCAGTGAATATCCGTCTGGGGCCATGAACACTGAAGCTTTCTTT; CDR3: CASSEYPSGAMNTEAFF
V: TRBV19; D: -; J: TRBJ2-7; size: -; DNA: TGTGCCAGTAGTAACGGCTACGAGCAGTACTTC; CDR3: CASSNGYEQYF